The T cell receptor (beta chain) described here comes from a study of PD-L1 blockade in urothelial cancer. Regarding time point: peripheral blood 6 weeks after treatment start. Profiled with immunoSEQ multiplex PCR; TCRdb holds only in-frame clones, not every one. The table lists 50,000 to 55,000 clones, approximately 90% of them singletons. Germline CDR1 MNHNY, CDR2 SVGAGI (reference sequence). The CDR3 sequence is 13 residues long. V was shortened by 7 bases and J by 1 base, with 8 bases between the two germline ends. The gene calls are TRBV6-6 and TRBJ1-5, with D perhaps matching TRBD1 (5 bases). Specimen: PBMCs, collected around atezolizumab (anti-PD-L1) treatment. The receptor's source is a man in his 60s with urothelial cancer. In DNA, the CDR3 is TGTGCCAGCAATTCAGGGAGCAATCAGCCCCAGCATTTT. It yields the protein CASNSGSNQPQHF.